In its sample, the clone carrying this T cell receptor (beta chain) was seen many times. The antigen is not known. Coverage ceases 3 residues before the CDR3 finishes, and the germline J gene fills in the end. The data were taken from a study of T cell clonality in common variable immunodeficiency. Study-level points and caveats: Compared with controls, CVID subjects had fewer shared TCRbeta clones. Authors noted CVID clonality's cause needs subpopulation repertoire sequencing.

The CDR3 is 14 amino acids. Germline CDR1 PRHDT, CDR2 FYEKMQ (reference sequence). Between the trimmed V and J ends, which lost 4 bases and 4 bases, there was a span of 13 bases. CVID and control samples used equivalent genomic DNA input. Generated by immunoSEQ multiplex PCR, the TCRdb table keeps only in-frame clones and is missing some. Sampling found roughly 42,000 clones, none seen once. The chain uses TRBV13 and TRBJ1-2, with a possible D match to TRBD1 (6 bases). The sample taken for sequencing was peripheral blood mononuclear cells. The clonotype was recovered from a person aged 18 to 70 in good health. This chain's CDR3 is CASSYHTGFYGYTF. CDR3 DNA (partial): TGTGCCAGCAGCTATCACACAGGGTTCTATGGC. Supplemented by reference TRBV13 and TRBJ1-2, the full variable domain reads AAGVIQSPRHLIKEKRETATLKCYPIPRHDTVYWYQQGPGQDPQFLISFYEKMQSDKGSIPDRFSAQQFSDYHSELNMSSLELGDSALYFCASSYHTGFYGYTFGSGTRLTVV.